A selection of T cell receptor beta chains follows, all from one sample in a study of T-cell reconstitution after alpha-beta-depleted transplantation in children. TCRdb reanalysed the PCR reads using MiXCR and keeps one entry per CDR3 protein. The top ten clones hold roughly two fifths of a sample with hundreds of thousands of distinct CDR3 sequences, approximately 17% of them seen once. This sample comprised PBMCs, mostly from graft donor cells, obtained 360 days after TCRalphabeta/CD19-depleted stem cell transplant. The receptors originated from a male patient aged 2-9 years who had a stem cell transplant for acute lymphoblastic leukemia, so the T cells may come from the graft donor. The conserved cysteine and the conserved F or W are not part of the CDR3 here. The order of the fields is V gene, J gene, CDR3 protein.

v_gene: TRBV12-3/TRBV12-4; j_gene: TRBJ2-1; CDR3aa: ASSSRFTGGEGYNEQF
v_gene: TRBV11-2; j_gene: TRBJ2-3; CDR3aa: ASSTPGLNTDTQY
v_gene: TRBV6-1; j_gene: TRBJ2-7; CDR3aa: ASRPRQGEAEQY
v_gene: TRBV6-2/TRBV6-3; j_gene: TRBJ1-1; CDR3aa: ASSYGGFTEAF
v_gene: TRBV19; j_gene: TRBJ1-5; CDR3aa: ASSIPASNQPQH
v_gene: TRBV18; j_gene: TRBJ1-5; CDR3aa: ASSRDRELQPQH
v_gene: TRBV11-2; j_gene: TRBJ2-3; CDR3aa: ASSPQKPRGGGRDTQY
v_gene: TRBV27; j_gene: TRBJ2-3; CDR3aa: ASSLLVAGDTQY
v_gene: TRBV29-1; j_gene: TRBJ2-1; CDR3aa: SVSGGGAGSYNEQF
v_gene: TRBV28; j_gene: TRBJ1-6; CDR3aa: ASSFAHSPLH
v_gene: TRBV30; j_gene: TRBJ1-5; CDR3aa: AWSLSDSLNQPQH
v_gene: TRBV5-1; j_gene: TRBJ2-3; CDR3aa: ASSPDQAQY
v_gene: TRBV5-1; j_gene: TRBJ2-3; CDR3aa: ASSLKGATQY
v_gene: TRBV29-1; j_gene: TRBJ2-1; CDR3aa: SARGGGNEQF
v_gene: TRBV15; j_gene: TRBJ2-5; CDR3aa: ATSRVGRGGRETQY
v_gene: TRBV12-3/TRBV12-4; j_gene: TRBJ2-3; CDR3aa: ASSFPLVVTQY
v_gene: TRBV19; j_gene: TRBJ2-1; CDR3aa: ATTLQSGVGNNEQF
v_gene: TRBV23-1; j_gene: TRBJ2-6; CDR3aa: ASSQRRISGANVLT
v_gene: TRBV20-1; j_gene: TRBJ2-6; CDR3aa: SATAPGANVLT
v_gene: TRBV11-1; j_gene: TRBJ2-1; CDR3aa: ASSLPLGTGFYNEQF
v_gene: TRBV10-3; j_gene: TRBJ2-7; CDR3aa: AISEWGQGQY
v_gene: TRBV5-1; j_gene: TRBJ2-1; CDR3aa: ASSQVAGARRKNEQF
v_gene: TRBV11-2; j_gene: TRBJ2-5; CDR3aa: ASSPGGAFGQETQY
v_gene: TRBV5-1; j_gene: TRBJ2-2; CDR3aa: ASSLEARGWTGELF
v_gene: TRBV12-3/TRBV12-4; j_gene: TRBJ1-1; CDR3aa: ASSFGATEAF
v_gene: TRBV20-1; j_gene: TRBJ2-2; CDR3aa: SARELAGTANTGELF
v_gene: TRBV6-5; j_gene: TRBJ2-1; CDR3aa: ASSYHRAIGNEQF
v_gene: TRBV5-1; j_gene: TRBJ1-1; CDR3aa: ASSLEPANTEAF
v_gene: TRBV9; j_gene: TRBJ2-6; CDR3aa: ASSVGANVLT
v_gene: TRBV10-3; j_gene: TRBJ2-1; CDR3aa: AISESTGQGSYNEQF
v_gene: TRBV12-3/TRBV12-4; j_gene: TRBJ2-2; CDR3aa: ASSLLGLNTGELF
v_gene: TRBV4-2; j_gene: TRBJ2-7; CDR3aa: ASSRPAWTGAYEQY
v_gene: TRBV10-3; j_gene: TRBJ2-1; CDR3aa: AALGAVGYEQF
v_gene: TRBV12-3/TRBV12-4; j_gene: TRBJ2-3; CDR3aa: ASSFWRTTDTQY
v_gene: TRBV29-1; j_gene: TRBJ2-5; CDR3aa: SALRTLGSGTQY
v_gene: TRBV5-6; j_gene: TRBJ2-7; CDR3aa: ASSRSTGYEQY
v_gene: TRBV5-1; j_gene: TRBJ1-2; CDR3aa: ASSLVGEGQGRVRGYT
v_gene: TRBV3-1; j_gene: TRBJ2-7; CDR3aa: ASRRLAGGSYEQY
v_gene: TRBV6-5; j_gene: TRBJ2-3; CDR3aa: ASSTRLGQGTDTQY
v_gene: TRBV28; j_gene: TRBJ2-7; CDR3aa: ASSFPYYEQY
v_gene: TRBV2; j_gene: TRBJ2-7; CDR3aa: ASSYRVAEQY
v_gene: TRBV6-5; j_gene: TRBJ2-7; CDR3aa: ASSSVVPTYEQY
v_gene: TRBV20-1; j_gene: TRBJ1-4; CDR3aa: SARVGFGEKLF
v_gene: TRBV12-3/TRBV12-4; j_gene: TRBJ2-3; CDR3aa: ASSLARVAGTDTQY
v_gene: TRBV25-1; j_gene: TRBJ2-1; CDR3aa: ASSEVEQF
v_gene: TRBV19; j_gene: TRBJ2-1; CDR3aa: ASSIRTSGEQF
v_gene: TRBV6-1; j_gene: TRBJ1-1; CDR3aa: ASSGGDRDTEAF
v_gene: TRBV12-3/TRBV12-4; j_gene: TRBJ2-7; CDR3aa: ASSKGQAAGQY
v_gene: TRBV15; j_gene: TRBJ2-5; CDR3aa: ATSREQGRNQETQY
v_gene: TRBV20-1; j_gene: TRBJ2-7; CDR3aa: SAGSAPGQGHEQY
v_gene: TRBV30; j_gene: TRBJ1-2; CDR3aa: AWSPSGRNGYT
v_gene: TRBV12-5; j_gene: TRBJ1-2; CDR3aa: ASGRGGANYGYT
v_gene: TRBV19; j_gene: TRBJ2-6; CDR3aa: ASSIRDRVSGANVLT